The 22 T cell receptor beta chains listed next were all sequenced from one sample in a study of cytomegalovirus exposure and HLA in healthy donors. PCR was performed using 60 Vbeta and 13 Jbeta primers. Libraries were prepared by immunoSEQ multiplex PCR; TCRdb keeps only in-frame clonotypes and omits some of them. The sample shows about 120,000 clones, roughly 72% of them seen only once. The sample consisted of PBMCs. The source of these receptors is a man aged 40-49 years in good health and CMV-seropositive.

The CDR3 sequence: CASSWGDTEAFF. DNA of the CDR3: TGTGCCAGCAGCTGGGGGGACACTGAAGCTTTCTTT. J is TRBJ1-1 and V is TRBV11-2; maybe TRBD1 (5 bases). Germline CDR1 is SGHAT and CDR2 is FQNNGV. V lost 4 bases and J 3 bases, leaving 6 bases between the germline ends. The CDR3 covers 12 residues.

The CDR3 bases are TGCGCCAGCAGCCAACCGCAGGGAAGAGGTGGAAACACCATATATTTT. Protein sequence: CASSQPQGRGGNTIYF. This chain links TRBV4-1 with TRBJ1-3; D might be TRBD1 (5 bases). V lost 2 bases to trimming and J lost 3 bases, with 14 bases between them. The CDR3 extends over 16 amino acids. CDR1 MGHRA and CDR2 YSYEKL come from the germline V gene.

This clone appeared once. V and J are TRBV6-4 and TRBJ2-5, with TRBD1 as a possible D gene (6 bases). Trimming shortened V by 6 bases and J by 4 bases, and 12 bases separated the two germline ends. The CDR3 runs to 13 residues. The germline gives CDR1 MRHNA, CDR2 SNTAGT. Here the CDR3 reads CASSQGFGETQYF. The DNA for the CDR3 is TGTGCCAGCAGCCAGGGGTTCGGAGAGACCCAGTACTTC.

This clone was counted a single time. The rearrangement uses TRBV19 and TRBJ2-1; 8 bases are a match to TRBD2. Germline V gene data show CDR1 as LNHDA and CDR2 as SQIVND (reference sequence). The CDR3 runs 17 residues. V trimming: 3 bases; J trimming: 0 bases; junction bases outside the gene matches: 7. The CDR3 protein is CASSIYSGGDSYNEQFF. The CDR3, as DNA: TGTGCCAGTAGTATCTACAGCGGGGGAGACTCCTACAATGAGCAGTTCTTC.

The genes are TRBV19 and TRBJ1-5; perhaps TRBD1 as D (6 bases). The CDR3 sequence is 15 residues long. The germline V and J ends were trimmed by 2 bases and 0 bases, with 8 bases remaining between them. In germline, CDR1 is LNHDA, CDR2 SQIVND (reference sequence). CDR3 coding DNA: TGTGCCAGTAGTATAACAGGGTTTAGCAATCAGCCCCAGCATTTT. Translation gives CASSITGFSNQPQHF.

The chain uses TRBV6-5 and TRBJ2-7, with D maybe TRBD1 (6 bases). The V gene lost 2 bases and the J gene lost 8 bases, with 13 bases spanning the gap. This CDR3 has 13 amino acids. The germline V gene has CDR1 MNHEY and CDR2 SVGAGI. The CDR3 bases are TGTGCCAGCAGTTACCAGGGGCCTTCTCAGCAGTACTTC. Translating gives CASSYQGPSQQYF.

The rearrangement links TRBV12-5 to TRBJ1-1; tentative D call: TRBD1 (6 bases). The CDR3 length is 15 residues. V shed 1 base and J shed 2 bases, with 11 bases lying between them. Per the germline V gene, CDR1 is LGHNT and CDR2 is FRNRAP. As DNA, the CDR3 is TGTGCTAGTGGTTTGGAAAGGGGGTCTAACACTGAAGCTTTCTTT. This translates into CASGLERGSNTEAFF.

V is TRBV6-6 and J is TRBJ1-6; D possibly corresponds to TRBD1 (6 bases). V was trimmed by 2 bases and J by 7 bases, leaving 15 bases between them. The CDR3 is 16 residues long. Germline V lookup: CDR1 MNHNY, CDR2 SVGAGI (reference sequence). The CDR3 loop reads CASSYPLQGTNSPLHF. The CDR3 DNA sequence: TGTGCCAGCAGTTACCCCCTTCAGGGGACCAATTCACCCCTCCACTTT.

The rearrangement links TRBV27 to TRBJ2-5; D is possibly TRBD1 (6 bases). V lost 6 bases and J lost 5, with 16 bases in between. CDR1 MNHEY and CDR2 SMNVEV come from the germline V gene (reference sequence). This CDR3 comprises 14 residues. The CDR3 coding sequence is TGTGCCAGCAGCCGAGGGACACCGAGGGAGACCCAGTACTTC. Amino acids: CASSRGTPRETQYF.

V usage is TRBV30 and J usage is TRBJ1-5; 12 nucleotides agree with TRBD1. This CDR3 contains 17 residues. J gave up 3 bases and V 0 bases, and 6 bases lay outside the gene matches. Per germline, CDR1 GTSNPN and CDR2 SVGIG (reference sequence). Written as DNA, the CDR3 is TGTGCCTGGAGTGTAGGGGGGACAGGGGGCATCAATCAGCCCCAGCATTTT. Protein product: CAWSVGGTGGINQPQHF.

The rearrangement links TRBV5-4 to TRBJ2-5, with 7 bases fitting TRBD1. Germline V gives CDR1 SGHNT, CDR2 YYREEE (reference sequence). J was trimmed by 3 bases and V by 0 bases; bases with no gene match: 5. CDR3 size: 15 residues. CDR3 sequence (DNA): TGTGCCAGCAGCTTGGTAGGGACAGCAAAAGAGACCCAGTACTTC. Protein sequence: CASSLVGTAKETQYF.

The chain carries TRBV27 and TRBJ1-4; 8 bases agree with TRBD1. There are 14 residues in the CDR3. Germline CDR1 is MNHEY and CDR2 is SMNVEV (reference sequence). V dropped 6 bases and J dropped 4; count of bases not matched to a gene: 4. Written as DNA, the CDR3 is TGTGCCAGCAGCCCACAGGGGGTTAATGAAAAACTGTTTTTT. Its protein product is CASSPQGVNEKLFF.

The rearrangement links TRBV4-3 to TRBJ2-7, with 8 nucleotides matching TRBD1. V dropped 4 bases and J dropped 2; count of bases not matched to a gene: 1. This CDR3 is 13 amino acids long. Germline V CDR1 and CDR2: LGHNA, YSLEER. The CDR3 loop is CASSLTGAYEQYF. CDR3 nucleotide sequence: TGCGCCAGCAGCCTGACAGGGGCCTACGAGCAGTACTTC.

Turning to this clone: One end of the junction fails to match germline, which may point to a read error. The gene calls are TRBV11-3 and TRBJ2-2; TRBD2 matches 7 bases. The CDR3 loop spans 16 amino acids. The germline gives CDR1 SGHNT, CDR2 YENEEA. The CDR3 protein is CASSLEGDLSSGGLFF. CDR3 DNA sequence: TGTGCCAGCAGCTTAGAGGGAGACCTTAGCTCGGGGGGGCTGTTTTTT.

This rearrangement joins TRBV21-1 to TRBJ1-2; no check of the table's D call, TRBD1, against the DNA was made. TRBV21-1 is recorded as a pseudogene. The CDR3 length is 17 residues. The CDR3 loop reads CASSKDLNRDVIYGYTF. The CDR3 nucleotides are TGTGCCAGCAGCAAAGATTTGAACAGGGATGTGATCTATGGCTACACCTTC.

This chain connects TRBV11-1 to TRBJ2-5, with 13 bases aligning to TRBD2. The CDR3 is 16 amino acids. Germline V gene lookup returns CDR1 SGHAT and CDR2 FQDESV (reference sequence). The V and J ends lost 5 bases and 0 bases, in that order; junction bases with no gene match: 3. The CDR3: CASSLGTSGNQETQYF. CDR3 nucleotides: TGTGCCAGCAGCCTGGGGACTAGCGGGAACCAAGAGACCCAGTACTTC.

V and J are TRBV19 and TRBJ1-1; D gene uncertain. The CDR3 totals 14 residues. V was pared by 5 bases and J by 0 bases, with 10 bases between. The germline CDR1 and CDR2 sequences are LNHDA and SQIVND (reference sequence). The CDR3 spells CASSLATVNTEAFF. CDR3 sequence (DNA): TGTGCCAGTAGTCTCGCGACTGTGAACACTGAAGCTTTCTTT.

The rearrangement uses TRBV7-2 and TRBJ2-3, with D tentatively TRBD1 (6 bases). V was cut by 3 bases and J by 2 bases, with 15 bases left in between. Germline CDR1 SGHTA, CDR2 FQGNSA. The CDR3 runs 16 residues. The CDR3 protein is CASSLGAGANTDTQYF. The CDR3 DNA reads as TGTGCCAGCAGCTTGGGCGCAGGGGCGAACACAGATACGCAGTATTTT.

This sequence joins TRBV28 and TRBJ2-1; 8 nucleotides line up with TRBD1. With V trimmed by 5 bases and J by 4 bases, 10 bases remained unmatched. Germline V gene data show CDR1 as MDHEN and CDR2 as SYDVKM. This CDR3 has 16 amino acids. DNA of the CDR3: TGTGCCAGCAGTCAAAGGACAGGGCTGGAGTACAATGAGCAGTTCTTC. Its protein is CASSQRTGLEYNEQFF. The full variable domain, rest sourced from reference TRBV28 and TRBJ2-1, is DVKVTQSSRYLVKRTGEKVFLECVQDMDHENMFWYRQDPGLGLRLIYFSYDVKMKEKGDIPEGYSVSREKKERFSLILESASTNQTSMYLCASSQRTGLEYNEQFFGPGTRLTVL.

The CDR3 reads CASSPEGRDHEQYF. Written as DNA, the CDR3 is TGTGCCAGCTCACCGGAGGGGAGGGACCACGAGCAGTACTTC. The chain joins TRBV18 to TRBJ2-7; TRBD2 matches at 7 bases. The CDR3 runs to 14 residues. Germline values: CDR1 KGHSH, CDR2 LQKENI. V lost 3 bases and J lost 5; bases outside the gene matches: 7. Full variable domain (remainder filled in from reference TRBV18 and TRBJ2-7): NAGVMQNPRHLVRRRGQEARLRCSPMKGHSHVYWYRQLPEEGLKFMVYLQKENIIDESGMPKERFSAEFPKEGPSILRIQQVVRGDSAAYFCASSPEGRDHEQYFGPGTRLTVT.

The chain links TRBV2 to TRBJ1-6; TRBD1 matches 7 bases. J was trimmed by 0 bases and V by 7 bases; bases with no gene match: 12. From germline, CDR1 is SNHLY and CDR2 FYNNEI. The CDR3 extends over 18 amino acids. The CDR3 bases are TGTGCCAGCAACACCGCGGGGACAGTTATCTCCTATAATTCACCCCTCCACTTT. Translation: CASNTAGTVISYNSPLHF. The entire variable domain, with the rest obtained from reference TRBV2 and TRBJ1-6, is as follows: EPEVTQTPSHQVTQMGQEVILRCVPISNHLYFYWYRQILGQKVEFLVSFYNNEISEKSEIFDDQFSVERPDGSNFTLKIRSTKLEDSAMYFCASNTAGTVISYNSPLHFGNGTRLTVT.

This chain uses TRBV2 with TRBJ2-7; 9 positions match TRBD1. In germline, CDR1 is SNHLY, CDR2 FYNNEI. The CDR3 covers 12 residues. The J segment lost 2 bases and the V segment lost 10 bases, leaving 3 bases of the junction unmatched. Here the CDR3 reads CATGQGTYEQYF. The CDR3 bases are TGTGCCACCGGACAGGGGACCTACGAGCAGTACTTC.